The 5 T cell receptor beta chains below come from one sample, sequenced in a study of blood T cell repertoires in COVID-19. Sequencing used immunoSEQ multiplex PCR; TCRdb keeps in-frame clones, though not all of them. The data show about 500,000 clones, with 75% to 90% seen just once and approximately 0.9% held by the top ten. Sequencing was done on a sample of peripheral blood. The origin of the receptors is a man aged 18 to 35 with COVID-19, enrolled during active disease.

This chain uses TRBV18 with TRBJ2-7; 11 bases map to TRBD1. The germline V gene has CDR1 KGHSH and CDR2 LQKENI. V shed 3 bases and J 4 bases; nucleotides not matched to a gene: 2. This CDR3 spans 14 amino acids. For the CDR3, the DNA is TGTGCCAGCTCACCTGGGACAGGGGGTTACGAGCAGTACTTC. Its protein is CASSPGTGGYEQYF.

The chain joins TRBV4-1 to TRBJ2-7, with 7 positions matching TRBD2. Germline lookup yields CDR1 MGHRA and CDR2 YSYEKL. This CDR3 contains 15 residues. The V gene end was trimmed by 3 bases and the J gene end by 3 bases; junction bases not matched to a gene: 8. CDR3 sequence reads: CASSHLSGGYYEQYF. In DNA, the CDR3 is TGCGCCAGCAGCCATCTCTCGGGGGGATACTACGAGCAGTACTTC.

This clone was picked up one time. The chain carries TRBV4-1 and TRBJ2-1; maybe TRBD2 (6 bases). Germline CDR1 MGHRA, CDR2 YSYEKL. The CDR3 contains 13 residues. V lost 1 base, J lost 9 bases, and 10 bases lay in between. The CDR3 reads CASSQGRGIEQFF. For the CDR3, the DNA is TGCGCCAGCAGCCAAGGCCGCGGGATTGAGCAGTTCTTC.

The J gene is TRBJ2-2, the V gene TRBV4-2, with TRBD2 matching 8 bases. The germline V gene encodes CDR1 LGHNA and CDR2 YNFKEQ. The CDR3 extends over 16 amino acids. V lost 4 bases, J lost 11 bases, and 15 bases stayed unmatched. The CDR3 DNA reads TGTGCCAGCAGCCCATCCCCCCCTCGGGGGGGCGAAGAGCTGTTTTTT. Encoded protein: CASSPSPPRGGEELFF.

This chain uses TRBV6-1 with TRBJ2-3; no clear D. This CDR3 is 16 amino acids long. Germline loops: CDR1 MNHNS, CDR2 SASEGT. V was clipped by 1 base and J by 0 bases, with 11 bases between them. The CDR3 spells CASSEEPGLSTDTQYF. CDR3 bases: TGTGCCAGCAGTGAAGAGCCAGGCCTTAGCACAGATACGCAGTATTTT.